This TCR beta chain is drawn from a study of shared clonotypes between healthy human individuals. This clone ranks as medium-sized. Mismatch with germline at one junction end may stem from a read error. Produced via immunoSEQ multiplex PCR; TCRdb's table is partial and in-frame only. The data show 600,000 to 750,000 clones, 72% seen once. Looked up from germline, CDR1 is GTSNPN and CDR2 is SVGIG (reference sequence). This CDR3 has 12 amino acids. The sequence came from a woman aged 25-40 years in good health. The sequencing sample was made of memory CD4+ T cells sorted from blood. The subset is: CD45RA-negative fraction. This chain uses TRBV30 with TRBJ1-3; possible D gene TRBD1, 5 bases. The CDR3 region has the DNA TGTGCCTGGACGGTGGGTCGTTGGGGGATAAGCTTT. Translated: CAWTVGRWGISF.